This TCR beta chain emerged from a study of CD8 T cell repertoires and HIV-1 epitope variants. Study context: Separate from the cultures, 1M uncultured T cells served as baseline. Study-wide results and limits: Only beta chains were identified, marking proliferation to antigen, not function.

TCRdb's copy holds only in-frame clones and misses some; the assay was immunoSEQ multiplex PCR. The table has approximately 2,500 clones, about 60% seen once. In germline, CDR1 is LGHNA, CDR2 YNFKEQ. The V and J ends lost 1 base and 4 bases respectively, with 4 bases between them. The CDR3 is made up of 13 amino acids. In the case of this clone: Its antigen remains unknown.

V and J are TRBV4-2 and TRBJ2-2; no firm D call. This sequence was found in a male donor with HIV. Source material: cultured CD8+ T cells derived from PBMCs. In nucleotides, the CDR3 is TGTGCCAGCAGCCAAGTGGGCACCGGGGAGCTGTTTTTT. Protein product: CASSQVGTGELFF.